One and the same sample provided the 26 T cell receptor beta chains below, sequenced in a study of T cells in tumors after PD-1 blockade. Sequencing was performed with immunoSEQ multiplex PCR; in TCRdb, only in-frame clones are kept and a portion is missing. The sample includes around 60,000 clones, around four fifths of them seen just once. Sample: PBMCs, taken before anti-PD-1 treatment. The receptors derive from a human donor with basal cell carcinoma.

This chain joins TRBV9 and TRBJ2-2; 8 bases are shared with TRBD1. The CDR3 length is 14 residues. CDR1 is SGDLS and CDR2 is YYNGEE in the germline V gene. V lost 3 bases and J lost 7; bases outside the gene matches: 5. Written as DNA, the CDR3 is TGTGCCAGCAGCGCGTCAGGGGGCGGCGGGGAGCTGTTTTTT. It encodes CASSASGGGGELFF.

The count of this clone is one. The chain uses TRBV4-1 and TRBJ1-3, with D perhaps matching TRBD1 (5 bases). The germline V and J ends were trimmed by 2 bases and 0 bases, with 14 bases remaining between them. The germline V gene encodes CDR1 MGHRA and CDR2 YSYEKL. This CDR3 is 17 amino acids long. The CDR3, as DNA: TGCGCCAGCAGCCAAAAAACGACAGCCGCCTCTGGAAACACCATATATTTT. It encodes CASSQKTTAASGNTIYF.

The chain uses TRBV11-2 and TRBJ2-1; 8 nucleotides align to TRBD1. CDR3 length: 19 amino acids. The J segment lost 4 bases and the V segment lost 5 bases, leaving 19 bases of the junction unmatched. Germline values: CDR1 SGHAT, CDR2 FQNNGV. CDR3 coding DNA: TGTGCCAGCAGCCCAACTTTTGCGGCACCGGGACAGGCATACAATGAGCAGTTCTTC. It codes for CASSPTFAAPGQAYNEQFF.

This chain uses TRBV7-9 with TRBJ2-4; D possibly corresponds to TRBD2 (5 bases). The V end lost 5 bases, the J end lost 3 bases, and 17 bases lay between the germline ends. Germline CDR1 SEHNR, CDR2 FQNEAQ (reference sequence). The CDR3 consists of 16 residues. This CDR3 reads CASSHPTDLGKNIQYF. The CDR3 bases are TGTGCCAGCAGCCACCCCACGGACTTGGGCAAAAACATTCAGTACTTC.

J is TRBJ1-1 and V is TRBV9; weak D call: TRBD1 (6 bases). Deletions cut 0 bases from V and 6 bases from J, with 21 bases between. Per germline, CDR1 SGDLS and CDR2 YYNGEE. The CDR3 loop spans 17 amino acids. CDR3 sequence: CASSVGGPGAGGSEAFF. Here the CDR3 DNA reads TGTGCCAGCAGCGTAGGCGGCCCAGGGGCCGGGGGGTCTGAAGCTTTCTTT.

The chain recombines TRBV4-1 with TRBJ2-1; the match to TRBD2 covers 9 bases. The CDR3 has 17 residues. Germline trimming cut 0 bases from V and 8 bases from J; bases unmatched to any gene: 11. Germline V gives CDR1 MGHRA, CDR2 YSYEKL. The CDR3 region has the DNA TGCGCCAGCAGCCAAGACGGGCGGGGGGGCCGTGTTGATGAGCAGTTCTTC. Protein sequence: CASSQDGRGGRVDEQFF.

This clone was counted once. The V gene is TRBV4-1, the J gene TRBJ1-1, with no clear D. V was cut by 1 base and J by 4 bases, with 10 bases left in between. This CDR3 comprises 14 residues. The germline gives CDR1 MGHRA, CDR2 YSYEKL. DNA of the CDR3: TGCGCCAGCAGCCAAGTCGGCTGGGGCACTGAAGCTTTCTTT. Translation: CASSQVGWGTEAFF.

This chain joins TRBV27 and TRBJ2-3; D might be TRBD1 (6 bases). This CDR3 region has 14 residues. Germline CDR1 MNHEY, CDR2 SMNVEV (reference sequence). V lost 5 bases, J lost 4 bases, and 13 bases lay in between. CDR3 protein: CASSLGRGADTQYF. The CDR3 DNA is TGTGCCAGCAGTCTTGGCAGGGGCGCAGATACGCAGTATTTT.

CDR3 sequence (DNA): TGTGCCAGTAGGGACCGGGGGGGGAATGAAAAACTGTTTTTT. It codes for CASRDRGGNEKLFF. This chain connects TRBV19 to TRBJ1-4; TRBD1 is a possible D gene (5 bases). Germline CDR1 and CDR2: LNHDA and SQIVND (reference sequence). This CDR3 contains 14 residues. V was clipped by 6 bases and J by 5 bases, with 13 bases between them. The entire variable domain, with the rest obtained from reference TRBV19 and TRBJ1-4, is as follows: DGGITQSPKYLFRKEGQNVTLSCEQNLNHDAMYWYRQDPGQGLRLIYYSQIVNDFQKGDIAEGYSVSREKKESFPLTVTSAQKNPTAFYLCASRDRGGNEKLFFGSGTQLSVL.

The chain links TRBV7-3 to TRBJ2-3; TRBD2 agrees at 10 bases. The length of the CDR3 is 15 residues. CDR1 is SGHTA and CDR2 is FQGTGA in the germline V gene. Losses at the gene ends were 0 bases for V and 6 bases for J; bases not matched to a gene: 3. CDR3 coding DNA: TGTGCCAGCAGCTTAACCGCTAGCGGGGGTGATACGCAGTATTTT. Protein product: CASSLTASGGDTQYF.

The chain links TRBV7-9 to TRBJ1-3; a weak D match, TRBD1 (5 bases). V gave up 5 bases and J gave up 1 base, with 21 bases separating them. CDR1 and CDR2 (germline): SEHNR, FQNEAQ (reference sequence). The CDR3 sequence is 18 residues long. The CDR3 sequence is CASSPPGRVGGSGNTIYF. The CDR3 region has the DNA TGTGCCAGCAGCCCCCCTGGGCGAGTTGGGGGATCTGGAAACACCATATATTTT.

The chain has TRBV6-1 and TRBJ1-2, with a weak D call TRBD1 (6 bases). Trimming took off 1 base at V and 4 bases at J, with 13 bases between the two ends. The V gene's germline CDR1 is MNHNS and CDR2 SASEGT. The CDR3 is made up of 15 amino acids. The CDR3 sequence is CASSEGWDTTYGYTF. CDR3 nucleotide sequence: TGTGCCAGCAGTGAAGGTTGGGACACAACCTATGGCTACACCTTC.

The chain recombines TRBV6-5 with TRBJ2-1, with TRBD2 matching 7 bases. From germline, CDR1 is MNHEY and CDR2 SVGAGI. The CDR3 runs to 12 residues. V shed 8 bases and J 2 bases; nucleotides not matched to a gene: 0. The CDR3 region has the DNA TGTGCCAGCGGGGGGGCCTACAATGAGCAGTTCTTC. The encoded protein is CASGGAYNEQFF.

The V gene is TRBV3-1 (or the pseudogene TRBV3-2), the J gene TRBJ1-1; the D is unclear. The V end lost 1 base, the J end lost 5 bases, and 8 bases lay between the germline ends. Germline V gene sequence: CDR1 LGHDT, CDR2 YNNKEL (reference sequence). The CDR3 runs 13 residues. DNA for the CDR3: TGTGCCAGCAGCCAAGTGCGGAGGACTGAAGCTTTCTTT. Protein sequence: CASSQVRRTEAFF.

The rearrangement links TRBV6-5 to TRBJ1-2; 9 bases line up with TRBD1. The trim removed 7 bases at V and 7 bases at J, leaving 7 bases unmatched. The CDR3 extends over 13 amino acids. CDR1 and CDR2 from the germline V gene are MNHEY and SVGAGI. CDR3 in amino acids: CASKTGQGSGYTF. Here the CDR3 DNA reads TGTGCCAGCAAGACGGGACAGGGAAGTGGCTACACCTTC.

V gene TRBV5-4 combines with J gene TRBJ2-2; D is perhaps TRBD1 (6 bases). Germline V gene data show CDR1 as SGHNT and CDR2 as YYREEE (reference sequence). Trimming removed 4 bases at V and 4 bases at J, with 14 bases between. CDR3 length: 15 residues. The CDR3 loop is CASSPGGRVTGELFF. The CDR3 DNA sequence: TGTGCCAGCAGCCCTGGGGGCAGGGTCACCGGGGAGCTGTTTTTT. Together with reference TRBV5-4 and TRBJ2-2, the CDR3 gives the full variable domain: ETGVTQSPTHLIKTRGQQVTLRCSSQSGHNTVSWYQQALGQGPQFIFQYYREEENGRGNFPPRFSGLQFPNYSSELNVNALELDDSALYLCASSPGGRVTGELFFGEGSRLTVL.

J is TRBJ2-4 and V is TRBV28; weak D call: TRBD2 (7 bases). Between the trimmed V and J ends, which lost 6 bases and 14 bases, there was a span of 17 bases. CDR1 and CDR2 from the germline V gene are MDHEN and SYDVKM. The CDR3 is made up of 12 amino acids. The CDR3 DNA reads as TGTGCCAGCAGACTCAGGGGAGGGATCGAGTACTTC. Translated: CASRLRGGIEYF. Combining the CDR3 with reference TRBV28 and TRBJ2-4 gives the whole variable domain DVKVTQSSRYLVKRTGEKVFLECVQDMDHENMFWYRQDPGLGLRLIYFSYDVKMKEKGDIPEGYSVSREKKERFSLILESASTNQTSMYLCASRLRGGIEYFGAGTRLSVL.

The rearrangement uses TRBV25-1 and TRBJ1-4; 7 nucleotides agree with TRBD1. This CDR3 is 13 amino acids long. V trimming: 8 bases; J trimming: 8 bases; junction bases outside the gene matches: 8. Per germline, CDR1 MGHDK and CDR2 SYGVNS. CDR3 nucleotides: TGTGCCAGCGGAAAGACAGGGCTCGAAAAACTGTTTTTT. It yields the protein CASGKTGLEKLFF.

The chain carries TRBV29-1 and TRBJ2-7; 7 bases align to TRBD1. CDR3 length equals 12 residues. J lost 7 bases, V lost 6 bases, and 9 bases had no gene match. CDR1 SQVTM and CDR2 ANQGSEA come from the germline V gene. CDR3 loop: CSVIQGSEEQYF. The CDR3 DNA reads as TGCAGCGTCATACAGGGGTCTGAGGAGCAGTACTTC.

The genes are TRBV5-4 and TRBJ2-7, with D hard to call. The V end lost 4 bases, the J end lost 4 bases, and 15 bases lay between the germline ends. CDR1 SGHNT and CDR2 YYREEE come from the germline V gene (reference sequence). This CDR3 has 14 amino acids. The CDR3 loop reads CASSASDEAYEQYF. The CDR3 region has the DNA TGTGCCAGCAGCGCCTCGGACGAGGCGTACGAGCAGTACTTC.

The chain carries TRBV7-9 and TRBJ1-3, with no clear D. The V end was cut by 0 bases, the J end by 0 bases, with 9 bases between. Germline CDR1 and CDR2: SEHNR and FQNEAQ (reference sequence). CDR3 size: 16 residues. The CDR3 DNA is TGTGCCAGCAGCTTAGCGCAGCCCAACTCTGGAAACACCATATATTTT. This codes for CASSLAQPNSGNTIYF.

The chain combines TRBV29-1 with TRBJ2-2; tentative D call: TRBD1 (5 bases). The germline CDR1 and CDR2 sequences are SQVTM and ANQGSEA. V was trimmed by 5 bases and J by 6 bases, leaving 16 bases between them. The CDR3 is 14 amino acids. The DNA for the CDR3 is TGCAGCGTTCTTGGGGCCCGAAACGCCGGGGAGCTGTTTTTT. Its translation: CSVLGARNAGELFF.

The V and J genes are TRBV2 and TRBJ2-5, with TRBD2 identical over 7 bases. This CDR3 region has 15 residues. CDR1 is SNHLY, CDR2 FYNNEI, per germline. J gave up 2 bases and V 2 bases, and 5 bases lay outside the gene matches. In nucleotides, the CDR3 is TGTGCCAGCAGTGAACGGCGGGGGATGCAAGAGACCCAGTACTTC. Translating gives CASSERRGMQETQYF.

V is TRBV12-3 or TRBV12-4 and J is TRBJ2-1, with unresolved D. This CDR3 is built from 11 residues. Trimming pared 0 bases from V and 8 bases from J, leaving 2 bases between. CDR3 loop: CASSLAYEQFF. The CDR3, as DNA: TGTGCCAGCAGTTTAGCGTATGAGCAGTTCTTC.

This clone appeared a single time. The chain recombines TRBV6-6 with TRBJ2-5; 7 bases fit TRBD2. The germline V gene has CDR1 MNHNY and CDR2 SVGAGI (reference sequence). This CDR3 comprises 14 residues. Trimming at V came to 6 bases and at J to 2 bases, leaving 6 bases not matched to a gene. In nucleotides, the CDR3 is TGTGCCAGCAGCCTGACTAGCAGACAAGAGACCCAGTACTTC. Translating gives CASSLTSRQETQYF.

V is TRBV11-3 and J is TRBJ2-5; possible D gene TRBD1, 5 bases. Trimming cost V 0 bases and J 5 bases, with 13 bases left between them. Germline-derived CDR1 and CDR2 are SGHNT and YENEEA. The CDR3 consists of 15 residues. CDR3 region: CASSLDRQRFETQYF. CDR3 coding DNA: TGTGCCAGCAGCTTAGACAGACAGCGATTCGAGACCCAGTACTTC.